The clone carrying this T cell receptor beta chain was picked up many times. Its antigen is unidentified. A TCRbeta library incorporating unique molecular identifiers was prepared. Each CDR3 protein gets one entry after TCRdb re-called the PCR reads with MiXCR. The table records a few hundred thousand distinct CDR3 sequences, over 7.5% of them present only once. These data belong to a study of T-cell reconstitution after alpha-beta-depleted transplantation in children. Study-wide results and limits: Among T cells one year after transplant, newly produced cells accounted for most counts and diversity. About two months after transplant, alpha-beta T cells reportedly came from several hundred expanded graft clones. The study traced high day-60 TCRbeta diversity in some patients to surviving recipient T cells and thymic progenitors.

The junction had 5 bases not matched to a gene; V was cut back by 4 bases and J by 7 bases. In germline, CDR1 is LGHDT, CDR2 YNNKEL (reference sequence). CDR3 length: 14 amino acids. The sequence was collected from a female patient between 2 and 15 years old who had a stem cell transplant for Fanconi anemia, so the T cells may come from the graft donor. Specimen: peripheral blood, collected 360 days after TCRalphabeta/CD19-depleted stem cell transplant. The rearrangement uses TRBV3-1 and TRBJ1-4, with 8 bases matching TRBD1. The CDR3: CASSPHGQGEKLFF. DNA for the CDR3: TGTGCCAGCAGCCCACATGGACAGGGTGAAAAACTGTTTTTT.